The 31 T cell receptor beta chains below were found in one sample sequenced in a study of blood T cell repertoires in COVID-19. Method: immunoSEQ multiplex PCR; TCRdb's copy keeps in-frame clones and lacks some. Of some 24,000 clones in the sample, roughly 87% were seen once. Sequencing was carried out using peripheral blood. The receptors come from a human donor in a cohort sampled during active COVID-19.

The V and J genes are TRBV15 and TRBJ2-3; possibly TRBD2 for D (6 bases). This CDR3 is 16 amino acids long. The V gene's germline CDR1 is LNHNV and CDR2 YYDKDF (reference sequence). With 5 bases removed from V and 0 bases from J, the gap between germline ends came to 15 bases. Here the CDR3 DNA reads TGTGCCACCAGCCGCCGAGGAGGGTCTAGCACAGATACGCAGTATTTT. Translating it yields CATSRRGGSSTDTQYF.

This clone has only a few counts. The chain carries TRBV28 and TRBJ1-6, with 11 bases aligning to TRBD1. The V and J ends lost 6 bases and 4 bases, in that order; junction bases with no gene match: 5. This CDR3 has 16 amino acids. Germline V lookup: CDR1 MDHEN, CDR2 SYDVKM. CDR3 sequence (DNA): TGTGCCAGCAGCCTGGACAGGGGGCTTTATAATTCACCCCTCCACTTT. It is translated as CASSLDRGLYNSPLHF.

The gene calls are TRBV6-5 and TRBJ1-2; D not resolved. The CDR3 contains 16 residues. The V end lost 0 bases, the J end lost 7 bases, and 18 bases lay between the germline ends. Per the germline V gene, CDR1 is MNHEY and CDR2 is SVGAGI. CDR3 coding DNA: TGTGCCAGCAGTTACTCGGACTATAAATCAAAGCGTGGCTACACCTTC. This encodes CASSYSDYKSKRGYTF.

This CDR3 reads CASSRAFRTSGNTIYF. The DNA of the CDR3 is TGTGCCAGCAGCCGCGCCTTTAGAACTTCTGGAAACACCATATATTTT. The chain uses TRBV21-1 and TRBJ1-3. TRBV21-1 is recorded as a pseudogene. The CDR3 length is 16 residues.

This chain connects TRBV5-4 to TRBJ2-5, with TRBD2 as a possible D gene (6 bases). V was shortened by 4 bases and J by 4 bases, with 14 bases between the two germline ends. The germline gives CDR1 SGHNT, CDR2 YYREEE (reference sequence). The CDR3 consists of 14 residues. CDR3 sequence: CASSKVLAGETQYF. CDR3 sequence (DNA): TGTGCCAGCAGCAAGGTACTAGCAGGAGAGACCCAGTACTTC.

Written as DNA, the CDR3 is TGTGCCAGCAGGCTTACGGGACATCGAAATCAGCCCCAGCATTTT. Protein: CASRLTGHRNQPQHF. The J gene is TRBJ1-5, the V gene TRBV27, with D possibly being TRBD1 (6 bases). CDR3 length equals 15 residues. Per the germline V gene, CDR1 is MNHEY and CDR2 is SMNVEV (reference sequence). The V gene lost 6 bases and the J gene lost 4 bases, with 16 bases spanning the gap.

This clone turned up a few times. The rearrangement joins TRBV7-9 to TRBJ1-1, with D maybe TRBD1 (6 bases). Germline values: CDR1 SEHNR, CDR2 FQNEAQ (reference sequence). The CDR3 sequence is 15 residues long. Trimming stripped 5 bases from V and 1 base from J, with 14 bases between. The CDR3 spells CASSHAVGANTEAFF. The CDR3 nucleotides are TGTGCCAGCAGCCACGCCGTGGGGGCGAACACTGAAGCTTTCTTT.

The CDR3 coding sequence is TGTGCCACCAGCAGAGACAACAACTACGAGCAGTACTTC. Amino acids: CATSRDNNYEQYF. V is TRBV15 and J is TRBJ2-7; D gene ambiguous. Germline V CDR1 and CDR2: LNHNV, YYDKDF (reference sequence). The CDR3 consists of 13 residues. Trimming took 0 bases from V and 3 from J, leaving 6 bases between them.

The rearrangement uses TRBV15 and TRBJ2-1, with TRBD2 as a possible D gene (6 bases). Germline V gene lookup returns CDR1 LNHNV and CDR2 YYDKDF (reference sequence). This CDR3 comprises 16 residues. V was pared by 0 bases and J by 3 bases, with 12 bases between. This CDR3 is CATSREWDGGYNEQFF. The CDR3 coding sequence is TGTGCCACCAGCAGAGAATGGGACGGGGGCTACAATGAGCAGTTCTTC. The complete variable domain, with remaining parts taken from reference TRBV15 and TRBJ2-1, reads DAMVIQNPRYQVTQFGKPVTLSCSQTLNHNVMYWYQQKSSQAPKLLFHYYDKDFNNEADTPDNFQSRRPNTSFCFLDIRSPGLGDTAMYLCATSREWDGGYNEQFFGPGTRLTVL.

J is TRBJ1-1 and V is TRBV9; no definite D call. The CDR3 is made up of 14 amino acids. Trimming cost V 0 bases and J 1 base, with 7 bases left between them. The germline gives CDR1 SGDLS, CDR2 YYNGEE. CDR3 region: CASSVASSNTEAFF. The CDR3 DNA reads as TGTGCCAGCAGCGTAGCCTCCTCGAACACTGAAGCTTTCTTT.

This clone came up a few times. The V and J genes are TRBV16 and TRBJ1-5, with 9 bases matching TRBD1. The CDR3 runs to 19 residues. V dropped 1 base and J dropped 2; count of bases not matched to a gene: 12. Germline V gene data show CDR1 as KGHSY and CDR2 as FQNENV. The CDR3 protein is CASSQLVDRGGVGNQPQHF. CDR3 coding DNA: TGTGCCAGCAGCCAATTGGTGGACAGGGGCGGAGTGGGCAATCAGCCCCAGCATTTT.

The DNA of the CDR3 is TGTGCCAGCAGCCCCCGGAGGGCGGGAGGGACAGATACGCAGTATTTT. Translated: CASSPRRAGGTDTQYF. The chain joins TRBV7-6 to TRBJ2-3; 9 bases line up with TRBD2. V gave up 5 bases and J gave up 3 bases; unmatched junction bases: 9. Germline V CDR1 and CDR2: SGHVS, FNYEAQ. CDR3 length equals 16 residues. Supplemented by reference TRBV7-6 and TRBJ2-3, the full variable domain reads GAGVSQSPRYKVTKRGQDVALRCDPISGHVSLYWYRQALGQGPEFLTYFNYEAQQDKSGLPNDRFSAERPEGSISTLTIQRTEQRDSAMYRCASSPRRAGGTDTQYFGPGTRLTVL.

The chain employs TRBV7-9 and TRBJ2-1; perhaps TRBD2 as D (6 bases). V lost 4 bases to trimming and J lost 6 bases, with 13 bases between them. CDR3 length: 14 amino acids. The germline V gene encodes CDR1 SEHNR and CDR2 FQNEAQ (reference sequence). The CDR3 is CASSYGQGGNEQFF. CDR3 DNA: TGTGCCAGCAGCTATGGGCAGGGAGGCAATGAGCAGTTCTTC.

This clone was seen a single time. This chain connects TRBV7-2 to TRBJ2-1; possibly TRBD1 for D (6 bases). With 3 bases removed from V and 7 bases from J, the gap between germline ends came to 7 bases. CDR3 length equals 12 residues. Germline V gives CDR1 SGHTA, CDR2 FQGNSA. CDR3 DNA: TGTGCCAGCAGCTTGGACAGTAATGAGCAGTTCTTC. It yields the protein CASSLDSNEQFF.

The chain is built from TRBV7-2 and TRBJ1-3; tentative D call: TRBD1 (5 bases). Trimming shortened V by 1 base and J by 4 bases, and 11 bases separated the two germline ends. The germline V gene has CDR1 SGHTA and CDR2 FQGNSA. This CDR3 spans 15 amino acids. The CDR3 bases are TGTGCCAGCAGCTTAGGAGGGACTACCGGAAACACCATATATTTT. Amino acids: CASSLGGTTGNTIYF.

The CDR3 sequence: CASSLRRGDTEAFF. For the CDR3, the DNA is TGTGCCAGCTCACTTCGACGGGGGGACACTGAAGCTTTCTTT. The chain links TRBV18 to TRBJ1-1, with TRBD1 as a possible D gene (5 bases). Germline V gene sequence: CDR1 KGHSH, CDR2 LQKENI. Trimming took 4 bases from V and 3 from J, leaving 12 bases between them. The CDR3 has 14 amino acids.

CDR3 nucleotides: TGTGCCAGCAGTTACTCGGGGGGACAGTCCTACGAGCAGTACTTC. Translation: CASSYSGGQSYEQYF. The chain carries TRBV6-5 and TRBJ2-7, with D maybe TRBD1 (7 bases). The V and J ends lost 0 bases and 1 base respectively, with 10 bases between them. CDR1 is MNHEY, CDR2 SVGAGI, per germline. The CDR3 runs to 15 residues.

This clone was counted once. This chain uses TRBV28 with TRBJ2-1; D possibly corresponds to TRBD1 (5 bases). The CDR3 has 13 amino acids. Germline CDR1 is MDHEN and CDR2 is SYDVKM. Trimming took 3 bases from V and 6 from J, leaving 9 bases between them. CDR3 coding DNA: TGTGCCAGCAGTTTCGCAGGGTTCAATGAGCAGTTCTTC. It codes for CASSFAGFNEQFF.

The chain has TRBV6-2 or TRBV6-3 and TRBJ1-1; unclear D gene. CDR3 length: 12 residues. From germline, CDR1 is MNHEY and CDR2 SVGEGT. Trimming shortened V by 5 bases and J by 0 bases, and 4 bases separated the two germline ends. CDR3 in amino acids: CASSTVNTEAFF. CDR3 DNA sequence: TGTGCCAGCAGTACGGTGAACACTGAAGCTTTCTTT.

The chain combines TRBV5-4 with TRBJ1-6; 7 nucleotides align to TRBD1. With 4 bases clipped from V and 9 bases from J, the junction kept 10 bases outside the gene matches. CDR1 is SGHNT, CDR2 YYREEE, per germline (reference sequence). This CDR3 contains 15 residues. The CDR3 DNA reads as TGTGCCAGCAGCCCCAGGGGGGATAAGGGTTCACCCCTCCACTTT. It translates to CASSPRGDKGSPLHF.

V usage is TRBV19 and J usage is TRBJ2-5; weak D call: TRBD2 (5 bases). The germline CDR1 and CDR2 sequences are LNHDA and SQIVND (reference sequence). This CDR3 contains 12 residues. V lost 7 bases and J 0 bases, leaving 6 bases between the germline ends. The CDR3 protein is CASTGNQETQYF. For the CDR3, the DNA is TGTGCCAGTACCGGGAACCAAGAGACCCAGTACTTC.

For the CDR3, the DNA is TGTGCCAGCAGCTTTATGAACGGGAACTACGAGCAGTACTTC. It translates to CASSFMNGNYEQYF. V is TRBV5-6 and J is TRBJ2-7; TRBD2 is a possible D gene (5 bases). Germline assignment: CDR1 SGHDT and CDR2 YYEEEE. V lost 2 bases, J lost 3 bases, and 12 bases lay in between. This CDR3 region has 14 residues. The variable domain in full, completed from reference TRBV5-6 and TRBJ2-7, reads DAGVTQSPTHLIKTRGQQVTLRCSPKSGHDTVSWYQQALGQGPQFIFQYYEEEERQRGNFPDRFSGHQFPNYSSELNVNALLLGDSALYLCASSFMNGNYEQYFGPGTRLTVT.

The chain couples TRBV4-1 to TRBJ1-1; D is undetermined. The V gene lost 1 base and the J gene lost 1 base, with 10 bases spanning the gap. This CDR3 has 15 amino acids. Germline CDR1 reads MGHRA; CDR2 reads YSYEKL. DNA for the CDR3: TGCGCCAGCAGCCAAGCTGGAGCAAGGAACACTGAAGCTTTCTTT. Its protein is CASSQAGARNTEAFF.

The chain carries TRBV19 and TRBJ1-1; no clear D. The V end was cut by 7 bases, the J end by 4 bases, with 16 bases between. Germline-derived CDR1 and CDR2 are LNHDA and SQIVND (reference sequence). CDR3 length: 14 residues. For the CDR3, the DNA is TGTGCCAGTAAAGTTGATGTTGGCGGCACTGAAGCTTTCTTT. Its translation is CASKVDVGGTEAFF.

The rearrangement uses TRBV12-3 or TRBV12-4 and TRBJ2-1; TRBD2 aligns across 10 bases. J was trimmed by 14 bases and V by 7 bases; bases with no gene match: 8. This CDR3 is built from 12 residues. The CDR3 DNA reads as TGTGCCAGCACCCTAGGGACTAGCGCGAAGTTCTTC. It translates to CASTLGTSAKFF.

This clone was seen just once. V and J are TRBV6-6 and TRBJ1-2; no reliable D call. CDR3 length equals 15 residues. Germline loops: CDR1 MNHNY, CDR2 SVGAGI (reference sequence). V lost 6 bases and J lost 3, with 17 bases in between. The CDR3 loop is CASRDGRRGDYGYTF. CDR3 DNA: TGTGCCAGCAGAGATGGAAGACGCGGCGACTATGGCTACACCTTC.

This chain joins TRBV27 and TRBJ2-3; TRBD2 matches at 8 bases. Germline-derived CDR1 and CDR2 are MNHEY and SMNVEV (reference sequence). V lost 6 bases, J lost 0 bases, and 29 bases stayed unmatched. The CDR3 has 23 amino acids. The CDR3 coding sequence is TGTGCCAGCAGAGACCCCCGAGACCGGGACTCACGGCGGGGGGACCCTAGCACAGATACGCAGTATTTT. It encodes CASRDPRDRDSRRGDPSTDTQYF.

The chain has TRBV18 and TRBJ1-5; the D is unclear. This CDR3 spans 13 amino acids. Looked up from germline, CDR1 is KGHSH and CDR2 is LQKENI. Trimming left V 3 bases short and J 4 bases short, with 7 bases between. CDR3 sequence (DNA): TGTGCCAGCTCACCTCAACAGAATCAGCCCCAGCATTTT. This translates into CASSPQQNQPQHF.

V and J are TRBV7-9 and TRBJ2-5, with TRBD1 as a possible D gene (5 bases). This CDR3 is 15 amino acids long. In germline, CDR1 is SEHNR, CDR2 FQNEAQ (reference sequence). V lost 5 bases and J lost 5, with 18 bases in between. CDR3 sequence reads: CASSRKGYLGETQYF. In nucleotides, the CDR3 is TGTGCCAGCAGCCGAAAGGGGTATTTAGGGGAGACCCAGTACTTC.

This chain uses TRBV7-9 with TRBJ1-1, with 8 bases matching TRBD1. The V segment lost 5 bases and the J segment 8 bases; nucleotides outside the gene matches: 7. The CDR3 is made up of 13 amino acids. CDR1 and CDR2 (germline): SEHNR, FQNEAQ (reference sequence). The CDR3 DNA sequence: TGTGCCAGCAGCCTAGGGACAGGAGTGGAAGCTTTCTTT. Translated: CASSLGTGVEAFF.

This clone appeared once. The J gene is TRBJ2-1, the V gene TRBV13, with TRBD1 as a possible D gene (5 bases). The V gene's germline CDR1 is PRHDT and CDR2 FYEKMQ (reference sequence). The length of the CDR3 is 16 residues. The germline V and J ends were trimmed by 1 base and 9 bases, with 19 bases remaining between them. The CDR3 DNA reads TGTGCCAGCAGCTTAGAAGGCAGGGTGGTGGTGGGTGAGCAGTTCTTC. It codes for CASSLEGRVVVGEQFF. Complete variable domain (other parts from reference TRBV13 and TRBJ2-1): AAGVIQSPRHLIKEKRETATLKCYPIPRHDTVYWYQQGPGQDPQFLISFYEKMQSDKGSIPDRFSAQQFSDYHSELNMSSLELGDSALYFCASSLEGRVVVGEQFFGPGTRLTVL.